The 21 T cell receptor beta chains below come from one sample, sequenced in a study of CD8 T cells in ankylosing spondylitis. Via MiXCR, TCRdb re-called the 5' RACE reads, giving one row per CDR3 protein. The repertoire holds approximately 24,000 distinct CDR3 sequences, around 2.5% seen once, with 7.7% in the top ten. The sequenced material came from blood, either unsorted or a sorted T cell fraction (not recorded which). These receptors originate from a female donor with ankylosing spondylitis or in good health (not recorded which).

This clonotype has ten or more counts. The genes are TRBV9 and TRBJ2-7, with D perhaps matching TRBD2 (5 bases). This CDR3 region has 14 residues. V dropped 4 bases and J dropped 2 bases, with 13 bases sitting between them. Germline lookup yields CDR1 SGDLS and CDR2 YYNGEE. CDR3 loop: CASSSRASAYEQYF. The DNA for the CDR3 is TGTGCCAGCAGCTCGCGGGCCTCGGCCTACGAGCAGTACTTC.

V and J are TRBV9 and TRBJ2-2; either TRBD1 or TRBD2 may fit D (6 bases each). Germline V lookup: CDR1 SGDLS, CDR2 YYNGEE. The CDR3 is 16 residues long. Trimming took 3 bases from V and 3 from J, leaving 15 bases between them. The CDR3 is CASSGRRGEDTGELFF. CDR3 coding DNA: TGTGCCAGCAGCGGCCGGAGGGGGGAGGACACCGGGGAGCTGTTTTTT.

By share, this clonotype counts as medium-sized. This chain joins TRBV9 and TRBJ2-3, with D uncertain. CDR1 is SGDLS, CDR2 YYNGEE, per germline. The CDR3 extends over 15 amino acids. The ends were cut back, 4 bases at V and 3 bases at J, with 15 bases in the middle. CDR3 sequence reads: CASSPSPGQTDTQYF. The CDR3 region has the DNA TGTGCCAGCAGCCCCTCGCCCGGGCAGACAGATACGCAGTATTTT.

The sample holds many counts of this clonotype. This chain connects TRBV9 to TRBJ2-2; perhaps D is TRBD1 or TRBD2 (5 bases each). Trimming pared 0 bases from V and 7 bases from J, leaving 10 bases between. The CDR3 runs 14 residues. The germline CDR1 and CDR2 sequences are SGDLS and YYNGEE. The CDR3 is CASSVDPGLGELFF. The CDR3, as DNA: TGTGCCAGCAGCGTAGATCCGGGGCTCGGGGAGCTGTTTTTT.

This clonotype was seen ten or more times. The chain combines TRBV9 with TRBJ2-3; TRBD2 matches 11 bases. Trimming removed 4 bases from V and 0 bases from J; junction bases left unmatched: 1. Germline CDR1 and CDR2: SGDLS and YYNGEE. CDR3 size: 15 residues. CDR3 nucleotides: TGTGCCAGCAGCAGGACTAGCGGGAGCACAGATACGCAGTATTTT. Protein product: CASSRTSGSTDTQYF.

This clonotype is classed as medium-sized. CDR3 DNA sequence: TGTGCCAGCAGCGGACTAGCGGTGTACCAAGAGACCCAGTACTTC. Its protein is CASSGLAVYQETQYF. The V gene is TRBV9, the J gene TRBJ2-5; 9 bases map to TRBD2. Trimming at V came to 3 bases and at J to 0 bases, leaving 3 bases not matched to a gene. CDR1 is SGDLS, CDR2 YYNGEE, per germline. The CDR3 is 15 amino acids. Full variable domain (outside the CDR3, taken from reference TRBV9 and TRBJ2-5): DSGVTQTPKHLITATGQRVTLRCSPRSGDLSVYWYQQSLDQGLQFLIQYYNGEERAKGNILERFSAQQFPDLHSELNLSSLELGDSALYFCASSGLAVYQETQYFGPGTRLLVL.

On this clonotype: Relative to the germline gene, one junction end is altered; a read error may explain this. The chain is built from TRBV9 and TRBJ1-5; unclear D gene. Germline V gives CDR1 SGDLS, CDR2 YYNGEE. The length of the CDR3 is 14 residues. The DNA for the CDR3 is TGTGCCATCAGCGCGGGGTTGGGGTCTCAGCCCCAGCATTTT. This codes for CAISAGLGSQPQHF.

This clonotype occurred many times. The chain combines TRBV9 with TRBJ2-1; D is uncertain. CDR1 is SGDLS and CDR2 is YYNGEE in the germline V gene. The germline V and J ends were trimmed by 3 bases and 4 bases, with 8 bases remaining between them. The CDR3 is made up of 13 amino acids. CDR3 region: CASSGAEYNEQFF. CDR3 nucleotide sequence: TGTGCCAGCAGCGGCGCAGAGTACAATGAGCAGTTCTTC.

This clonotype was counted at least ten times. This rearrangement joins TRBV9 to TRBJ2-5, with D hard to call. V was cut by 2 bases and J by 1 base, with 12 bases left in between. The CDR3 is made up of 15 amino acids. CDR1 and CDR2 from the germline V gene are SGDLS and YYNGEE. The CDR3 DNA follows: TGTGCCAGCAGCGTTAGCTCTAATCGCCAAGAGACCCAGTACTTC. Its protein is CASSVSSNRQETQYF. The full variable domain, rest sourced from reference TRBV9 and TRBJ2-5, is DSGVTQTPKHLITATGQRVTLRCSPRSGDLSVYWYQQSLDQGLQFLIQYYNGEERAKGNILERFSAQQFPDLHSELNLSSLELGDSALYFCASSVSSNRQETQYFGPGTRLLVL.

This clonotype was observed a handful of times. The V and J genes are TRBV1 and TRBJ2-1; TRBD2 is the table's D call and was not checked against the DNA. TRBV1 is designated a pseudogene. The CDR3 totals 13 residues. The CDR3 DNA sequence: TGCACCATGGAGCGGGGGGGCTGCGATGAGCAGTTCTTC. This gives the protein CTMERGGCDEQFF.

This clonotype has a count of ten or more. The chain is built from TRBV9 and TRBJ1-3, with TRBD1 as a possible D gene (5 bases). Trimming removed 0 bases at V and 4 bases at J, with 14 bases between. Germline lookup yields CDR1 SGDLS and CDR2 YYNGEE. The CDR3 is made up of 16 amino acids. CDR3 region: CASSVATGGPGNTIYF. The DNA for the CDR3 is TGTGCCAGCAGCGTAGCTACGGGGGGTCCCGGAAACACCATATATTTT.

This clonotype was detected ten times or more. The chain joins TRBV9 to TRBJ1-1; tentative D call: TRBD1 (5 bases). The CDR3 extends over 15 amino acids. The germline gives CDR1 SGDLS, CDR2 YYNGEE. V lost 3 bases to trimming and J lost 0 bases, with 12 bases between them. CDR3 residues: CASSAGRFMNTEAFF. CDR3 nucleotide sequence: TGTGCCAGCAGCGCGGGACGGTTTATGAACACTGAAGCTTTCTTT.

This clonotype occurred many times. The chain links TRBV9 to TRBJ2-1; tentative D call: TRBD1 (7 bases). The CDR3 covers 15 residues. Trimming removed 1 base from V and 6 bases from J, with 14 bases in between. Looked up from germline, CDR1 is SGDLS and CDR2 is YYNGEE. CDR3 residues: CASSVSPGGPNEQFF. Written as DNA, the CDR3 is TGTGCCAGCAGCGTATCCCCAGGGGGGCCCAATGAGCAGTTCTTC. Combining the CDR3 with reference TRBV9 and TRBJ2-1 gives the whole variable domain DSGVTQTPKHLITATGQRVTLRCSPRSGDLSVYWYQQSLDQGLQFLIQYYNGEERAKGNILERFSAQQFPDLHSELNLSSLELGDSALYFCASSVSPGGPNEQFFGPGTRLTVL.

This clonotype was seen ten or more times. The V gene is TRBV9, the J gene TRBJ2-7; D not resolved. V lost 0 bases to trimming and J lost 4 bases, with 14 bases between them. The V gene's germline CDR1 is SGDLS and CDR2 YYNGEE. CDR3 length: 15 residues. CDR3 sequence reads: CASSVAPNPPYEQYF. The CDR3 nucleotides read TGTGCCAGCAGCGTAGCCCCAAATCCCCCTTACGAGCAGTACTTC.

This clonotype came up many times. The chain recombines TRBV9 with TRBJ1-1; D not resolved. The CDR3 is 14 amino acids. Deletions cut 0 bases from V and 7 bases from J, with 13 bases between. In germline, CDR1 is SGDLS, CDR2 YYNGEE. CDR3 loop: CASSVVEGTGEAFF. The CDR3 region has the DNA TGTGCCAGCAGCGTAGTGGAGGGTACGGGTGAAGCTTTCTTT.

This clonotype came up many times. This chain connects TRBV9 to TRBJ1-1; D might be TRBD1 (5 bases). The CDR3 contains 13 residues. Trimming stripped 2 bases from V and 1 base from J, with 6 bases between. The germline V gene encodes CDR1 SGDLS and CDR2 YYNGEE. The CDR3 DNA is TGTGCCAGCAGCGTCAGGGCGAACACTGAAGCTTTCTTT. This translates into CASSVRANTEAFF.

This clonotype was counted ten times or more. This chain links TRBV9 with TRBJ2-2; 7 bases align to TRBD2. V lost 0 bases to trimming and J lost 1 base; unmatched junction nucleotides: 3. This CDR3 region has 16 residues. Germline CDR1 SGDLS, CDR2 YYNGEE. CDR3 coding DNA: TGTGCCAGCAGCGTAGTTGGCGGGGGGAACACCGGGGAGCTGTTTTTT. It is translated as CASSVVGGGNTGELFF.

This clonotype was recorded at least ten times. V gene TRBV9 combines with J gene TRBJ2-1; 9 bases agree with TRBD2. The V and J ends lost 4 bases and 0 bases, in that order; junction bases with no gene match: 5. Germline values: CDR1 SGDLS, CDR2 YYNGEE. The CDR3 length is 16 residues. The CDR3 coding sequence is TGTGCCAGCAGCCCCCGTAGCGGGAGCTCCTACAATGAGCAGTTCTTC. Residues: CASSPRSGSSYNEQFF.

This clonotype was seen at least ten times. CDR3 sequence: CASSVGAGASMNTEAFF. DNA for the CDR3: TGTGCCAGCAGCGTAGGGGCAGGGGCCAGCATGAACACTGAAGCTTTCTTT. The rearrangement uses TRBV9 and TRBJ1-1, with D perhaps TRBD1 (6 bases). Germline V gene sequence: CDR1 SGDLS, CDR2 YYNGEE. Deletions cut 0 bases from V and 0 bases from J, with 15 bases between. This CDR3 has 17 residues.

Many counts were recorded for this clonotype. J is TRBJ2-3 and V is TRBV9; no clear D. Trimming took 0 bases from V and 0 from J, leaving 5 bases between them. Germline-derived CDR1 and CDR2 are SGDLS and YYNGEE. The CDR3 has 14 amino acids. DNA for the CDR3: TGTGCCAGCAGCGTAGAGGCCAGCACAGATACGCAGTATTTT. It codes for CASSVEASTDTQYF.

The sample holds many counts of this clonotype. This sequence joins TRBV9 and TRBJ2-1, with 7 bases lining up with TRBD2. Germline V gene lookup returns CDR1 SGDLS and CDR2 YYNGEE. The CDR3 loop spans 16 amino acids. Unmatched junction bases numbered 11, after V lost 0 bases and J lost 8 bases. The DNA for the CDR3 is TGTGCCAGCAGCGTAGAGGCTAGCGGCTACGGGGATGAGCAGTTCTTC. Its translation: CASSVEASGYGDEQFF.